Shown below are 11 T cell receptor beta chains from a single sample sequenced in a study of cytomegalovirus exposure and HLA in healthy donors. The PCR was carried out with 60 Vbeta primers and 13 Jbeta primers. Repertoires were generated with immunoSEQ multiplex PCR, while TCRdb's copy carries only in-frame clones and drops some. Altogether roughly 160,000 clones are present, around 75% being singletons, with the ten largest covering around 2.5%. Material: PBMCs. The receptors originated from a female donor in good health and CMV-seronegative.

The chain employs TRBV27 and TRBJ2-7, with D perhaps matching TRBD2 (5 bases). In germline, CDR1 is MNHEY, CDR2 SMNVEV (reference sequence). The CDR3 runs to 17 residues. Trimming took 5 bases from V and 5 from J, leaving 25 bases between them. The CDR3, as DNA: TGTGCCAGCAGTCCCACGGCCGGGCGGGCTGTGACCCACGAGCAGTACTTC. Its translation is CASSPTAGRAVTHEQYF.

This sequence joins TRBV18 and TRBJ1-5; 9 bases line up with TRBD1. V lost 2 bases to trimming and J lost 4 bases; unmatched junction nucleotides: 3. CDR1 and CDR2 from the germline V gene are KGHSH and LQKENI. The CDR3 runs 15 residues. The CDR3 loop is CASSPTGTGNQPQHF. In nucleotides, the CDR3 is TGTGCCAGCTCACCAACCGGGACAGGGAATCAGCCCCAGCATTTT.

The CDR3 nucleotides read TGTGCCAGCAGCGTAGAGGGACAGTATCATGCTAACTATGGCTACACCTTC. Amino acids: CASSVEGQYHANYGYTF. The chain carries TRBV9 and TRBJ1-2, with 7 bases lining up with TRBD1. Germline V lookup: CDR1 SGDLS, CDR2 YYNGEE. Germline trimming cut 0 bases from V and 0 bases from J; bases unmatched to any gene: 8. There are 17 residues in the CDR3. The whole variable domain, remainder taken from reference TRBV9 and TRBJ1-2, is DSGVTQTPKHLITATGQRVTLRCSPRSGDLSVYWYQQSLDQGLQFLIQYYNGEERAKGNILERFSAQQFPDLHSELNLSSLELGDSALYFCASSVEGQYHANYGYTFGSGTRLTVV.

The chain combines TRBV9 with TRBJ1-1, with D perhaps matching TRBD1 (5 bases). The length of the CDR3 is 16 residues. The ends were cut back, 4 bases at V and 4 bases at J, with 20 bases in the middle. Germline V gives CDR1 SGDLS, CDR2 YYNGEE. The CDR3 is CASSPREGLMITEAFF. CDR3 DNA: TGTGCCAGCAGCCCCCGGGAGGGGTTAATGATCACTGAAGCTTTCTTT. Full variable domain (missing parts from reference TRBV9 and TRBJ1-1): DSGVTQTPKHLITATGQRVTLRCSPRSGDLSVYWYQQSLDQGLQFLIQYYNGEERAKGNILERFSAQQFPDLHSELNLSSLELGDSALYFCASSPREGLMITEAFFGQGTRLTVV.

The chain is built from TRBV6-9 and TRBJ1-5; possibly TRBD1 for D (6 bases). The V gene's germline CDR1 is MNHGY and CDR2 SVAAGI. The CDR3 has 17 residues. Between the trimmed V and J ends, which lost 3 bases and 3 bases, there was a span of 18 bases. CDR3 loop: CASSYLPTGPDNQPQHF. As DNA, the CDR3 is TGTGCCAGCAGTTACCTCCCGACAGGCCCTGACAATCAGCCCCAGCATTTT.

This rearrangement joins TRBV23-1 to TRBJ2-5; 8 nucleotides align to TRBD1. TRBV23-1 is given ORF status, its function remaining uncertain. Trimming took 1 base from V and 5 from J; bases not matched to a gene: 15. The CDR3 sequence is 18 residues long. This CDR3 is CASSQFNSGQVEGETQYF. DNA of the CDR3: TGCGCCAGCAGTCAATTCAACTCGGGACAGGTCGAGGGGGAGACCCAGTACTTC.

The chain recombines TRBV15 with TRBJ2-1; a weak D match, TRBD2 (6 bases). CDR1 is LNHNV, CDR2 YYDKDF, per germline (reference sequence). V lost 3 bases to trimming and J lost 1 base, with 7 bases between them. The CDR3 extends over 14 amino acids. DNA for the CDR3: TGTGCCACCAGCAGGGGGGGTTCCTACAATGAGCAGTTCTTC. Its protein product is CATSRGGSYNEQFF.

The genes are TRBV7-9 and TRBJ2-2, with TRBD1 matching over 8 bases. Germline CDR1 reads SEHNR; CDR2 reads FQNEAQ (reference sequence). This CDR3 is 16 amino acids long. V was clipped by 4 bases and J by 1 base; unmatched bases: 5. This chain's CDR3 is CASSYSGTGNTGELFF. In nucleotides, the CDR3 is TGTGCCAGCAGCTATTCCGGGACAGGGAACACCGGGGAGCTGTTTTTT.

As DNA, the CDR3 is TGTGCCAGCACGGAGGACAGGGGACGGATCTTTGGAGCTTTCTTT. It encodes CASTEDRGRIFGAFF. The rearrangement links TRBV6-1 to TRBJ1-1; 9 positions match TRBD1. V lost 7 bases, J lost 10 bases, and 16 bases stayed unmatched. The CDR3 runs to 15 residues. CDR1 MNHNS and CDR2 SASEGT come from the germline V gene.

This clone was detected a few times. CDR3 sequence reads: CASSPPSGGGSYNEQFF. Written as DNA, the CDR3 is TGCGCCAGCAGTCCCCCTAGCGGGGGGGGTTCCTACAATGAGCAGTTCTTC. The chain uses TRBV5-1 and TRBJ2-1, with 12 positions matching TRBD2. This CDR3 comprises 17 residues. The germline V gene encodes CDR1 SGHRS and CDR2 YFSETQ. V lost 5 bases, J lost 1 base, and 7 bases stayed unmatched.

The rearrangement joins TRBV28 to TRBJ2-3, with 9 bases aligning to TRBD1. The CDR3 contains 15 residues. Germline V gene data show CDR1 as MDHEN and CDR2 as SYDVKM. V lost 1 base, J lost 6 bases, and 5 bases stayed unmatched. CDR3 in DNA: TGTGCCAGCAGTTTATCAGGGACAGGGTGGGATACGCAGTATTTT. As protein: CASSLSGTGWDTQYF.